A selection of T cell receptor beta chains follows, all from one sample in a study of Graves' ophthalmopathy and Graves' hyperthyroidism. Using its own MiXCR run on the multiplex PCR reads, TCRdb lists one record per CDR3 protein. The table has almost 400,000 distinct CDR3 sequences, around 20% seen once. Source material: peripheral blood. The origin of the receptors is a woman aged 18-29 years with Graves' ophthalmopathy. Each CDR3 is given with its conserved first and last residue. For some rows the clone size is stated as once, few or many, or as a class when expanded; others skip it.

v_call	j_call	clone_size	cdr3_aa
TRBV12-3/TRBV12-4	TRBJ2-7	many	CASSLRTGPDEQYF
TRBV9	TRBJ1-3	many	CASSVRDSISSGNTIYF
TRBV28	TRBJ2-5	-	CASQGRWETQYF
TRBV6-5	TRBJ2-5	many	CASSYAGGAETQYF
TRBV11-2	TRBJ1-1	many	CASSPLQRGVNTEAFF
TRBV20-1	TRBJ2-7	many	CSARSDRAYEQYF
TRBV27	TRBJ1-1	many	CASSLRGGNTEAFF
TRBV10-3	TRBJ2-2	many	CAIGSKIAQGPGGELFF
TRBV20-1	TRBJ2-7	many	CSARTPSGTAYEQYF
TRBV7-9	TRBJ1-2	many	CASSLAQGGYGYTF
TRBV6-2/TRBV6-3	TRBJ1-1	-	CASRSPDRDTEAFF
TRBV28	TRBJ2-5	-	CASRPAGGLAETQYF
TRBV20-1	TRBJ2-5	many	CSAISREEAQYF
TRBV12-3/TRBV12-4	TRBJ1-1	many	CASSPSRPGGNTEAFF
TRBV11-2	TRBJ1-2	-	CASSQGGQGNNYGYTF
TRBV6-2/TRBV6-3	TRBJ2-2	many	CASSYFTTGPKGRAGELFF
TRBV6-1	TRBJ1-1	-	CASSFLQGVNTEAFF
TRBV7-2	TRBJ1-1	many	CASSSALPGTEAFF
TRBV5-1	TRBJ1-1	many	CASSWGVGLMNTEAFF
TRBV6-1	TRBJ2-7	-	CASKATGTATYEQYF
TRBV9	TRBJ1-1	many	CASSRGGSTEAFF
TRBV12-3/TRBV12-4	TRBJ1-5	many	CASSLHRTGLDQPQHF
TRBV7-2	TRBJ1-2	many	CASSLASGVGTF
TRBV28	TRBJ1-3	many	CASRPTKGSGNTIYF
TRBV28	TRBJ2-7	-	CAPLQGMSYEQYF
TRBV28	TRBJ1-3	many	CASSSYTGEGNTIYF
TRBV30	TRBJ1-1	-	CAWSLTGTMNTEAFF
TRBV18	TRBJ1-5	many	CASSRSRDRGQPQHF
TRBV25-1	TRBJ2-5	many	CASRPTGERAGETQYF
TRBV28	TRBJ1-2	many	CASSPGPGYTF
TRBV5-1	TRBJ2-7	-	CASSPQTSTGEQYF
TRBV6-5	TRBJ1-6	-	CASSYIPGTGWSPLHF
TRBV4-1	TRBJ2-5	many	CASSSRTAQETQYF
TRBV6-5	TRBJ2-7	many	CASSRGANDEQYF
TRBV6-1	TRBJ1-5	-	CASSEGVGNNQPQHF